A single sample gave rise to the 10 T cell receptor beta chains below, sequenced in a study of identical twins. From the 5' RACE reads, TCRdb called clonotypes with MiXCR, one entry per CDR3 protein. The table shows 550,000 to 800,000 distinct CDR3 sequences, with 7% to 7.5% occurring only once. The sample was also reused in another study, on yellow fever vaccine responses in identical twins.

The sample comprised PBMCs. Receptors originate from a woman aged 18-35 years in good health.

This clonotype was counted a few times. The chain joins TRBV12-3 or TRBV12-4 to TRBJ1-4, with unresolved D. V lost 1 base, J lost 11 bases, and 8 bases lay in between. The CDR3 consists of 12 residues. The CDR3 DNA reads TGTGCCAGCAGTTTAGGGGCGCCGAAACTGTTTTTT. It yields the protein CASSLGAPKLFF.

The genes are TRBV5-1 and TRBJ2-1, with D maybe TRBD1 (6 bases). CDR3 length: 15 amino acids. Germline V gene data show CDR1 as SGHRS and CDR2 as YFSETQ. V gave up 3 bases and J gave up 4 bases, with 14 bases separating them. The CDR3 DNA is TGCGCCAGCAGCTCTACCACGGACAGTTACAATGAGCAGTTCTTC. Translating gives CASSSTTDSYNEQFF.

The chain employs TRBV27 and TRBJ2-4; D remains ambiguous. Deletions cut 5 bases from V and 0 bases from J, with 14 bases between. CDR3 length: 16 amino acids. Germline V lookup: CDR1 MNHEY, CDR2 SMNVEV (reference sequence). CDR3 coding DNA: TGTGCCAGCAGTCTAAACGACGGTCTAGCCAAAAACATTCAGTACTTC. Encoded protein: CASSLNDGLAKNIQYF.

The chain uses TRBV7-9 and TRBJ2-4, with a tentative D call TRBD1 (6 bases). CDR3 length equals 14 residues. Germline CDR1 reads SEHNR; CDR2 reads FQNEAQ (reference sequence). The V end lost 5 bases, the J end lost 1 base, and 9 bases lay between the germline ends. The CDR3 region has the DNA TGTGCCAGCAGCGACGACAGGGCCAAAAACATTCAGTACTTC. It encodes CASSDDRAKNIQYF.

This chain uses TRBV2 with TRBJ2-1, with D hard to call. Per the germline V gene, CDR1 is SNHLY and CDR2 is FYNNEI. V was clipped by 6 bases and J by 0 bases, with 9 bases between them. The CDR3 spans 14 residues. The CDR3 loop is CASRATGSYNEQFF. DNA of the CDR3: TGTGCCAGCAGGGCCACCGGCTCCTACAATGAGCAGTTCTTC.

DNA of the CDR3: TGTGCCAGTAGTAGGTCCCGTGAGGTCCCCTACGAGCAGTACTTC. Its translation: CASSRSREVPYEQYF. V is TRBV19 and J is TRBJ2-7; D gene ambiguous. V was shortened by 4 bases and J by 2 bases, with 15 bases between the two germline ends. CDR1 and CDR2 from the germline V gene are LNHDA and SQIVND (reference sequence). This CDR3 is built from 15 residues.

This clonotype was detected a few times. The chain has TRBV3-1 and TRBJ2-5, with D unresolved. This CDR3 has 12 residues. The V and J ends lost 1 base and 5 bases respectively, with 5 bases between them. Germline CDR1 reads LGHDT; CDR2 reads YNNKEL (reference sequence). This CDR3 is CASSQGPETQYF. CDR3 bases: TGTGCCAGCAGCCAAGGACCCGAGACCCAGTACTTC.

In this sample, this clonotype turned up a few times. The V and J genes are TRBV24-1 and TRBJ2-3; 10 nucleotides line up with TRBD2. The CDR3 totals 15 residues. Germline V gene data show CDR1 as KGHDR and CDR2 as SFDVKD. Trimming cost V 5 bases and J 5 bases; bases outside gene matches: 6. CDR3 bases: TGTGCCACCAGTGTTAGCGGGAGGTCTGGAGATACGCAGTATTTT. Translated: CATSVSGRSGDTQYF.

The chain uses TRBV28 and TRBJ2-3; no firm D call. Germline CDR1 reads MDHEN; CDR2 reads SYDVKM. The CDR3 consists of 16 residues. Trimming removed 2 bases at V and 1 base at J, with 13 bases between. As DNA, the CDR3 is TGTGCCAGCAGTTTAGGTGGGAAGGGTCGCACAGATACGCAGTATTTT. This codes for CASSLGGKGRTDTQYF.

V is TRBV4-1 and J is TRBJ2-1, with 9 bases identical to TRBD2. The CDR3 totals 17 residues. Trimming at V came to 5 bases and at J to 4 bases, leaving 12 bases not matched to a gene. The germline gives CDR1 MGHRA, CDR2 YSYEKL. As DNA, the CDR3 is TGCGCCAGCAGCGTACACCCGGGACTAGCCGAATACAATGAGCAGTTCTTC. Encoded protein: CASSVHPGLAEYNEQFF.